This TCR beta chain was profiled in a study of T cell changes during pregnancy in multiple sclerosis. V dropped 0 bases and J dropped 8; count of bases not matched to a gene: 8. In germline, CDR1 is LGHNA, CDR2 YSLEER. There are 15 residues in the CDR3. Generated by immunoSEQ multiplex PCR, the TCRdb table keeps only in-frame clones and is missing some. The sample has about 80,000 clones, 92% seen once. The receptor comes from a female donor with multiple sclerosis, enrolled in a pregnancy study. The gene calls are TRBV4-3 and TRBJ1-2; the match to TRBD1 covers 8 bases. The specimen comprised peripheral blood, sampled before pregnancy. Here the CDR3 reads CASSQETQGARGYTF. The CDR3 DNA follows: TGCGCCAGCAGCCAAGAAACGCAGGGGGCGAGGGGCTACACCTTC.